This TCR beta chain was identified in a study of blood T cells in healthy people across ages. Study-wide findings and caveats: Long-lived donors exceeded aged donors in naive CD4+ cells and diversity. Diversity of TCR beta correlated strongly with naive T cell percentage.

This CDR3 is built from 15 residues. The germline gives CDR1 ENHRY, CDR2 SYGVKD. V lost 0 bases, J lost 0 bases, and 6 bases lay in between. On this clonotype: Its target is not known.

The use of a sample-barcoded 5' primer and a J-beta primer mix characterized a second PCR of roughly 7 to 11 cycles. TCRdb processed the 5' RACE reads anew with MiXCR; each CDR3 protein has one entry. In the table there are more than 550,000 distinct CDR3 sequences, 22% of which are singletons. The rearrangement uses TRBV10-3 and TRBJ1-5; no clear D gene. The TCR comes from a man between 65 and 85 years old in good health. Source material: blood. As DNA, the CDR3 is TGTGCCATCAGTGAGTCGGCAGGTAGCAATCAGCCCCAGCATTTT. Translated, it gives CAISESAGSNQPQHF.